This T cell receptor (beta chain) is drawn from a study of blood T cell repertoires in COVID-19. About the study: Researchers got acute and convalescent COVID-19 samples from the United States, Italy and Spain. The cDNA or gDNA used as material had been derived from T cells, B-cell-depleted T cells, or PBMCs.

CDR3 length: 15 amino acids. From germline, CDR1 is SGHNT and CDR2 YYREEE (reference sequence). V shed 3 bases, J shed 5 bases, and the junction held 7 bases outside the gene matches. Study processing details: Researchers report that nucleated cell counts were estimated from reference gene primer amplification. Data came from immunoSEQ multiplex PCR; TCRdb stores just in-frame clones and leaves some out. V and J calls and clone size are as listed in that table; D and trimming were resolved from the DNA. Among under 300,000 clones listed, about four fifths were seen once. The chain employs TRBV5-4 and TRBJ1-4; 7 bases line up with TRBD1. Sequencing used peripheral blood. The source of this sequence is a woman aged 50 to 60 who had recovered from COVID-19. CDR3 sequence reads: CASSSPGQKNEKLFF. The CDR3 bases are TGTGCCAGCAGCTCTCCGGGACAGAAAAATGAAAAACTGTTTTTT.